This T cell receptor beta chain is drawn from a study of response to subunit inactivated influenza vaccine. Study-level results: Authors proposed each seasonal influenza vaccination draws in few new T cells.

TCRdb reanalysed the RT-PCR reads using MiXCR and keeps one entry per CDR3 protein. The sample carries around 710,000 distinct CDR3 sequences, more than 11% recorded once. V lost 5 bases and J lost 7, with 15 bases in between. The germline V gene has CDR1 ENHRY and CDR2 SYGVKD. The CDR3 loop spans 15 amino acids. This clonotype was found a few times. Antigen: not known. J is TRBJ1-6 and V is TRBV10-3; D remains unclear. The source of this sequence is a man aged 50-60 years who received an inactivated influenza vaccine. The sample here was PBMCs from blood, taken around 15 days before vaccination. The CDR3 bases are TGTGCCATCAGTCCGAGGGCCCCTGGGAATTCACCCCTCCACTTT. Protein sequence: CAISPRAPGNSPLHF.